The T cell receptor beta chain described here comes from a study of early T cells in non-severe SARS-CoV-2 infection. Study information: Investigators sequenced bulk RNA drawn from unsorted whole blood, and chains remained unpaired.

The V gene's germline CDR1 is KGHSH and CDR2 LQKENI. This CDR3 comprises 14 residues. In the library, individual cDNA molecules carried attached unique molecular identifiers. TCRdb reprocessed the 5' RACE reads with MiXCR, giving one entry per CDR3 protein. Found here are about 28,000 distinct CDR3 sequences, less than 6% of them singletons; the top ten hold 5.5% to 7%. This clonotype has just a few counts. Relative to the germline gene, one junction end is altered; a read error may explain this. Sequenced material: whole blood, taken at baseline. This clonotype originated in an adult who was a healthcare worker with PCR-confirmed SARS-CoV-2 infection or an uninfected control (not recorded which). The gene calls are TRBV18 and TRBJ1-1, with D perhaps matching TRBD1 (6 bases). The CDR3 DNA is TGTGTCAGCTCACCAGGGGAGGTGGTCACTGAAGCTTTCTTT. It translates to CVSSPGEVVTEAFF.